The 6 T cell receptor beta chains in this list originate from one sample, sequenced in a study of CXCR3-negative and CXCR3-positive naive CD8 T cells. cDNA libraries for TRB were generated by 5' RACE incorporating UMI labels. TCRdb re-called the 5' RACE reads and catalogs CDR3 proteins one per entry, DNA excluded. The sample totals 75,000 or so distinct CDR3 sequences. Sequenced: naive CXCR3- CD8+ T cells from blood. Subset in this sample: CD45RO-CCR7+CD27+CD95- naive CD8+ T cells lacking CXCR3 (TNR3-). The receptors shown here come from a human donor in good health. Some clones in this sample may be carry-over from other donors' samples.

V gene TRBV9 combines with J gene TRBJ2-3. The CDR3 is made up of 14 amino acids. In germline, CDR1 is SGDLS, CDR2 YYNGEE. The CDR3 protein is CASSVVADPYTQYF.

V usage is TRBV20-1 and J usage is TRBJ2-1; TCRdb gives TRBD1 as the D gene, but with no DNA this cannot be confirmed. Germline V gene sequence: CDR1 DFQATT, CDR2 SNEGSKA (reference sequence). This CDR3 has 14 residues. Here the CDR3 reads CSARVPAEYNEQFF.

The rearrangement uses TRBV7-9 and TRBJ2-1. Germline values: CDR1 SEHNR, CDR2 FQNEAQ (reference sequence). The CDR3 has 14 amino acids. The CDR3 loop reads CASRNSHPYNEQFF.

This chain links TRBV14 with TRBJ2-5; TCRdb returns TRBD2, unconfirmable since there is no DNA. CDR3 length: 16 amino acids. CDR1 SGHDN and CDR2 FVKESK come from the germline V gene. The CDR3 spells CASSQIKTRSSETQYF.

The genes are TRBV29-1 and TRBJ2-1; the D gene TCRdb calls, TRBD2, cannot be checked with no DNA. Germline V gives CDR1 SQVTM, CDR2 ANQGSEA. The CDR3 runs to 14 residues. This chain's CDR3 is CSVEGGGRDNEQFF.

CDR3 amino acids: CASSHSGGDVDTQYF. The chain joins TRBV5-1 to TRBJ2-3; TCRdb picks TRBD2, but there is no DNA to check that call. From germline, CDR1 is SGHRS and CDR2 YFSETQ. CDR3 length: 15 amino acids.